What follows are 29 T cell receptor beta chains derived from one specimen sequenced in a study of control samples from healthy donors and cancer patients. The table came from immunoSEQ multiplex PCR; TCRdb's copy has only in-frame clones and leaves some out. The sample contains roughly 120,000 clones, approximately 90% of which appear only once. Sequencing was performed on blood. These receptor sequences come from a woman in her sixties or seventies in good health.

The count of this clone is one. The V call is TRBV5-4, the J call TRBJ1-1; TRBD1 agrees at 7 bases. Germline assignment: CDR1 SGHNT and CDR2 YYREEE (reference sequence). V was clipped by 4 bases and J by 13 bases; unmatched bases: 7. This CDR3 spans 11 amino acids. CDR3 region: CASSGGQTLFF. CDR3 in DNA: TGTGCCAGCAGCGGGGGACAGACCCTTTTCTTT.

A single count supports this clone. This chain connects TRBV7-9 to TRBJ1-1; 11 bases are a match to TRBD1. The CDR3 consists of 16 residues. V lost 5 bases and J lost 4; bases outside the gene matches: 9. Germline CDR1 is SEHNR and CDR2 is FQNEAQ (reference sequence). The CDR3 spells CASSPTGQGAGTEAFF. The CDR3 DNA is TGTGCCAGCAGCCCGACCGGACAGGGGGCCGGCACTGAAGCTTTCTTT.

The chain has TRBV5-1 and TRBJ2-1; D not resolved. The CDR3 is 15 residues long. V lost 0 bases, J lost 1 base, and 8 bases lay in between. Germline V lookup: CDR1 SGHRS, CDR2 YFSETQ. CDR3 in DNA: TGCGCCAGCAGCTTGGATGTGGTTTCCTACAATGAGCAGTTCTTC. Protein: CASSLDVVSYNEQFF.

A remark on this clone: One end of the junction varies from germline; a read error may be responsible. The sample has other DNA sequences that encode this CDR3 too. The chain employs TRBV3-1 (or the pseudogene TRBV3-2) and TRBJ1-3, with 7 bases matching TRBD1. In germline, CDR1 is LGHDT, CDR2 YNNKEL (reference sequence). The CDR3 runs 14 residues. The chain's CDR3 is CASSKDRVGNTIYF. The CDR3 coding sequence is TGTGCCAGCAGCAAAGACAGGGTTGGAAACACCATATATTTT.

This chain links TRBV9 with TRBJ2-3, with 14 nucleotides matching TRBD2. In germline, CDR1 is SGDLS, CDR2 YYNGEE. The V gene end was trimmed by 3 bases and the J gene end by 4 bases; junction bases not matched to a gene: 7. This CDR3 region has 17 residues. CDR3 DNA sequence: TGTGCCAGCAGCGGTGGGACTAGCGGGGGTGGAGCAGATACGCAGTATTTT. This translates into CASSGGTSGGGADTQYF.

The chain recombines TRBV27 with TRBJ1-6; possible D gene TRBD1, 6 bases. V shed 9 bases and J shed 7 bases, with 19 bases lying between them. In germline, CDR1 is MNHEY, CDR2 SMNVEV (reference sequence). The CDR3 is 15 residues long. CDR3 bases: TGTGCCAGTACTAACTACAGGGTTGGGAATTCACCCCTCCACTTT. Translated: CASTNYRVGNSPLHF.

This chain connects TRBV7-2 to TRBJ2-5; TRBD2 agrees at 9 bases. V trimming: 5 bases; J trimming: 5 bases; junction bases outside the gene matches: 15. In germline, CDR1 is SGHTA, CDR2 FQGNSA. There are 17 residues in the CDR3. DNA of the CDR3: TGTGCCAGCAGCCCACGTATAGCGGGGGCCTCCGGGGAGACCCAGTACTTC. Amino acid sequence: CASSPRIAGASGETQYF.

The chain combines TRBV2 with TRBJ1-1, with 9 bases that match TRBD1. CDR3 length equals 15 residues. Germline V CDR1 and CDR2: SNHLY, FYNNEI. Unmatched junction bases numbered 10, after V lost 7 bases and J lost 4 bases. CDR3 protein: CASTKDRGGGTEAFF. CDR3 nucleotide sequence: TGTGCCAGCACCAAGGACAGGGGAGGGGGCACTGAAGCTTTCTTT.

The V gene is TRBV4-1, the J gene TRBJ2-1, with 7 bases fitting TRBD2. The length of the CDR3 is 16 residues. The germline V gene encodes CDR1 MGHRA and CDR2 YSYEKL. V was pared by 0 bases and J by 2 bases, with 4 bases of the junction left unmatched. The CDR3 coding sequence is TGCGCCAGCAGCCAAGATGGGGGGGGGACCTACAATGAGCAGTTCTTC. This gives the protein CASSQDGGGTYNEQFF.

This clone was seen just once. The chain has TRBV4-3 and TRBJ2-1, with 9 positions matching TRBD2. J was trimmed by 8 bases and V by 4 bases; bases with no gene match: 9. The CDR3 totals 15 residues. Germline CDR1 and CDR2: LGHNA and YSLEER. The CDR3 DNA sequence: TGCGCCAGCAGCCGGACTAGCGATAGCAACGATGAGCAGTTCTTC. Its protein product is CASSRTSDSNDEQFF.

The V call is TRBV24-1, the J call TRBJ1-3; maybe TRBD1 (5 bases). Germline-derived CDR1 and CDR2 are KGHDR and SFDVKD. This CDR3 contains 12 residues. The V end lost 3 bases, the J end lost 8 bases, and 7 bases lay between the germline ends. The CDR3 bases are TGTGCCACCAGTGATAAGACAGACACCATATATTTT. It specifies CATSDKTDTIYF.

For this clone: The same CDR3 is also encoded by other DNA sequences in this sample. The rearrangement uses TRBV2 and TRBJ1-5; 7 bases agree with TRBD1. Germline CDR1 is SNHLY and CDR2 is FYNNEI. CDR3 size: 14 residues. V gave up 2 bases and J gave up 5 bases; unmatched junction bases: 3. In DNA form, the CDR3 reads TGTGCCAGCAGTGAACGGCAGGGGGATCAGCCCCAGCATTTT. Translating gives CASSERQGDQPQHF.

V gene TRBV19 combines with J gene TRBJ2-3; 11 bases align to TRBD1. Germline-derived CDR1 and CDR2 are LNHDA and SQIVND (reference sequence). J gave up 6 bases and V 4 bases, and 9 bases lay outside the gene matches. The CDR3 is made up of 16 amino acids. The CDR3 here is CASSTRDRGVKDTQYF. As DNA, the CDR3 is TGTGCCAGTAGTACGCGGGACAGGGGGGTTAAGGATACGCAGTATTTT.

The genes are TRBV7-3 and TRBJ1-1; 7 nucleotides match TRBD1. This CDR3 contains 14 residues. CDR1 is SGHTA and CDR2 is FQGTGA in the germline V gene. V dropped 4 bases and J dropped 3; count of bases not matched to a gene: 5. Here the CDR3 reads CASSSTGSDTEAFF. CDR3 DNA sequence: TGTGCCAGCAGCTCGACAGGGTCGGACACTGAAGCTTTCTTT.

DNA for the CDR3: TGTGCCAGTAGTATAGTCCGACTAGGCGTCGACAATGAGCAGTTCTTC. It yields the protein CASSIVRLGVDNEQFF. The J gene is TRBJ2-1, the V gene TRBV19; maybe TRBD2 (6 bases). Trimming took 1 base from V and 5 from J, leaving 15 bases between them. Germline CDR1 LNHDA, CDR2 SQIVND (reference sequence). The CDR3 is 16 residues long. Drawing the rest from reference TRBV19 and TRBJ2-1, the complete variable domain is DGGITQSPKYLFRKEGQNVTLSCEQNLNHDAMYWYRQDPGQGLRLIYYSQIVNDFQKGDIAEGYSVSREKKESFPLTVTSAQKNPTAFYLCASSIVRLGVDNEQFFGPGTRLTVL.

The rearrangement uses TRBV29-1 and TRBJ1-3; D unclear. The CDR3 is made up of 15 amino acids. Per germline, CDR1 SQVTM and CDR2 ANQGSEA. With 7 bases removed from V and 0 bases from J, the gap between germline ends came to 16 bases. The CDR3 sequence is CSATTGRLSGNTIYF. In DNA form, the CDR3 reads TGCAGCGCCACTACTGGACGCCTCTCTGGAAACACCATATATTTT. Full variable domain (outside the CDR3, taken from reference TRBV29-1 and TRBJ1-3): SAVISQKPSRDICQRGTSLTIQCQVDSQVTMMFWYRQQPGQSLTLIATANQGSEATYESGFVIDKFPISRPNLTFSTLTVSNMSPEDSSIYLCSATTGRLSGNTIYFGEGSWLTVV.

V and J are TRBV2 and TRBJ1-3; the D is unclear. Between the trimmed V and J ends, which lost 9 bases and 4 bases, there was a span of 13 bases. From germline, CDR1 is SNHLY and CDR2 FYNNEI. There are 13 residues in the CDR3. The CDR3 loop reads CARGSLGGNTIYF. In DNA, the CDR3 is TGTGCCAGGGGGTCCCTGGGAGGAAACACCATATATTTT.

This clone was counted a single time. This rearrangement joins TRBV10-3 to TRBJ1-1; D is possibly TRBD1 (5 bases). CDR3 length equals 13 residues. The germline V gene has CDR1 ENHRY and CDR2 SYGVKD. The V and J ends lost 7 bases and 4 bases respectively, with 13 bases between them. The CDR3 here is CAIKISGGTEAFF. CDR3 nucleotide sequence: TGTGCCATCAAAATTTCGGGGGGCACTGAAGCTTTCTTT.

The rearrangement links TRBV28 to TRBJ1-2, with D unclear. This CDR3 region has 12 residues. Per the germline V gene, CDR1 is MDHEN and CDR2 is SYDVKM. The V end lost 11 bases, the J end lost 4 bases, and 14 bases lay between the germline ends. CDR3 region: CASVGPPYGYTF. The CDR3 DNA sequence: TGTGCCTCAGTAGGGCCTCCCTATGGCTACACCTTC.

The chain combines TRBV10-3 with TRBJ2-7; D possibly matches TRBD1 or TRBD2 (5 bases each). Germline CDR1 reads ENHRY; CDR2 reads SYGVKD. The V end lost 1 base, the J end lost 3 bases, and 7 bases lay between the germline ends. The CDR3 consists of 13 residues. CDR3 bases: TGTGCCATCAGTGAGTTTGGGGGCTACGAGCAGTACTTC. Protein product: CAISEFGGYEQYF.

This rearrangement joins TRBV3-1 (or the pseudogene TRBV3-2) to TRBJ2-3; D is possibly TRBD1 (5 bases). Deletions cut 4 bases from V and 0 bases from J, with 14 bases between. There are 16 residues in the CDR3. Germline V lookup: CDR1 LGHDT, CDR2 YNNKEL (reference sequence). In DNA form, the CDR3 reads TGTGCCAGCAGCCCCGGCTGGGGCGCTAGCACAGATACGCAGTATTTT. Residues: CASSPGWGASTDTQYF.

CDR3 coding DNA: TGTGCCAGTAGTACGACAGGGTGGGGGGAAGCTTTCTTT. Protein: CASSTTGWGEAFF. This rearrangement joins TRBV19 to TRBJ1-1; 7 nucleotides match TRBD1. The V segment lost 4 bases and the J segment 8 bases; nucleotides outside the gene matches: 7. Germline V gene data show CDR1 as LNHDA and CDR2 as SQIVND (reference sequence). The CDR3 is 13 residues long.

The chain uses TRBV29-1 and TRBJ2-5; 16 nucleotides match TRBD2. CDR1 is SQVTM, CDR2 ANQGSEA, per germline. Trimming took 6 bases from V and 6 from J; bases not matched to a gene: 1. CDR3 length: 13 amino acids. The CDR3 loop reads CSVGLAGGQTQYF. DNA of the CDR3: TGCAGCGTGGGACTAGCGGGGGGGCAGACCCAGTACTTC.

The chain uses TRBV19 and TRBJ1-1; D remains unclear. CDR3 length equals 14 residues. CDR1 is LNHDA, CDR2 SQIVND, per germline (reference sequence). Trimming took 7 bases from V and 0 from J, leaving 12 bases between them. The DNA of the CDR3 is TGTGCCAGTACCCCCTCATTTGTGAACACTGAAGCTTTCTTT. Translated, it gives CASTPSFVNTEAFF.

J is TRBJ1-5 and V is TRBV2; D not resolved. CDR3 size: 11 residues. With 6 bases removed from V and 9 bases from J, the gap between germline ends came to 9 bases. The germline gives CDR1 SNHLY, CDR2 FYNNEI. The CDR3, as DNA: TGTGCCAGCAGCGAGGGCGGGCCCCAGCATTTT. Translating it yields CASSEGGPQHF.

CDR3 nucleotides: TGCGCCAGCAGCCACCGGGACGCCGGCTACACCTTC. Encoded protein: CASSHRDAGYTF. The chain recombines TRBV4-1 with TRBJ1-2, with a possible D match to TRBD1 (5 bases). Trimming shortened V by 3 bases and J by 8 bases, and 10 bases separated the two germline ends. The CDR3 is 12 residues long. CDR1 MGHRA and CDR2 YSYEKL come from the germline V gene.

There are a few counts of this clone. The chain combines TRBV7-9 with TRBJ1-5; D gene uncertain. The germline CDR1 and CDR2 sequences are SEHNR and FQNEAQ (reference sequence). Trimming left V 1 base short and J 11 bases short, with 6 bases between. The CDR3 extends over 11 amino acids. In DNA form, the CDR3 reads TGTGCCAGCAGCTTAGAGGGAGCCCAGCATTTT. It specifies CASSLEGAQHF.

This clone occurred once. J is TRBJ2-5 and V is TRBV28; D gene uncertain. The CDR3 is 12 amino acids. Germline CDR1 and CDR2: MDHEN and SYDVKM. V lost 4 bases and J lost 4, with 7 bases in between. The CDR3 protein is CASSSDSETQYF. The DNA of the CDR3 is TGTGCCAGCAGTTCTGACTCAGAGACCCAGTACTTC.

The V call is TRBV29-1, the J call TRBJ1-2, with 7 bases fitting TRBD1. Germline lookup yields CDR1 SQVTM and CDR2 ANQGSEA. The CDR3 sequence is 14 residues long. J gave up 3 bases and V 8 bases, and 12 bases lay outside the gene matches. The CDR3 loop is CSLSESGGDYGYTF. The DNA for the CDR3 is TGCAGCCTGTCAGAGTCAGGGGGAGACTATGGCTACACCTTC.